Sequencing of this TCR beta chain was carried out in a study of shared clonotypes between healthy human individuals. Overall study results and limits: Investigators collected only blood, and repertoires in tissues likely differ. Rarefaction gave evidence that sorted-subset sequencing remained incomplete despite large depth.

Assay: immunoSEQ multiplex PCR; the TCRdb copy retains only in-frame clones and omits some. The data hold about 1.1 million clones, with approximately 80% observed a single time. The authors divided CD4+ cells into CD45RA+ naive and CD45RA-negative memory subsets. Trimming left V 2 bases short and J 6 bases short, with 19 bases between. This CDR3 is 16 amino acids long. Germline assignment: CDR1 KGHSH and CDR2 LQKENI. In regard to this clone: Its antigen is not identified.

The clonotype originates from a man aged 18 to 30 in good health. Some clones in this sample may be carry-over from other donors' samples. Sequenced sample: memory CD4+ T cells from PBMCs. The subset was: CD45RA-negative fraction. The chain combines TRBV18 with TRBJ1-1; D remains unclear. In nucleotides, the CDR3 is TGTGCCAGCTCACCAATGTTCGGAGGATTCGTCGCTGAAGCTTTCTTT. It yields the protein CASSPMFGGFVAEAFF.